What follows are 30 T cell receptor beta chains derived from one specimen sequenced in a study of blood T cell repertoires in COVID-19. Data came from immunoSEQ multiplex PCR; TCRdb stores just in-frame clones and leaves some out. The sample lists about 340,000 clones, 91% occurring once. Sequenced input: peripheral blood. The receptors derive from a woman between 18 and 29 years old who had recovered from COVID-19.

The CDR3 region has the DNA TGTGCCACCAGCAGGTCCCGGGACTTATACAATGAGCAGTTCTTC. Protein: CATSRSRDLYNEQFF. This chain uses TRBV15 with TRBJ2-1; D may be TRBD2 (6 bases). CDR1 is LNHNV and CDR2 is YYDKDF in the germline V gene (reference sequence). V dropped 3 bases and J dropped 4 bases, with 13 bases sitting between them. The length of the CDR3 is 15 residues.

This clone has only one observation. V gene TRBV5-1 combines with J gene TRBJ2-1, with D possibly being TRBD2 (6 bases). Germline values: CDR1 SGHRS, CDR2 YFSETQ. This CDR3 comprises 14 residues. The V and J ends lost 6 bases and 9 bases respectively, with 19 bases between them. CDR3 bases: TGCGCCAGCACCCAAACGAGTGGGGGAGGTGAGCAGTTCTTC. It codes for CASTQTSGGGEQFF.

This clone was seen just once. The chain recombines TRBV2 with TRBJ2-2; 9 bases match TRBD2. Germline-derived CDR1 and CDR2 are SNHLY and FYNNEI. The CDR3 is 14 amino acids. Losses at the gene ends were 7 bases for V and 3 bases for J; bases not matched to a gene: 3. For the CDR3, the DNA is TGTGCCAGCACCAGACTAGCGGACACCGGGGAGCTGTTTTTT. Protein: CASTRLADTGELFF.

This sequence joins TRBV11-3 and TRBJ2-1; TRBD1 might be the D (6 bases). The length of the CDR3 is 14 residues. Trimming took 1 base from V and 16 from J, leaving 20 bases between them. The germline CDR1 and CDR2 sequences are SGHNT and YENEEA. The DNA of the CDR3 is TGTGCCAGCAGCTTAGGAGCCGGTCCTCCGGGACAATTCTTC. Protein sequence: CASSLGAGPPGQFF.

The chain links TRBV18 to TRBJ1-3; the match to TRBD1 covers 7 bases. V dropped 2 bases and J dropped 7; count of bases not matched to a gene: 5. This CDR3 is built from 14 residues. Germline lookup yields CDR1 KGHSH and CDR2 LQKENI. The CDR3 coding sequence is TGTGCCAGCTCACCAGCGGGACAGAGGAACACCATATATTTT. Its protein is CASSPAGQRNTIYF.

The chain joins TRBV4-1 to TRBJ2-1; 9 bases align to TRBD1. The CDR3 is 17 amino acids. J lost 4 bases, V lost 1 base, and 8 bases had no gene match. Per the germline V gene, CDR1 is MGHRA and CDR2 is YSYEKL. The CDR3 region has the DNA TGCGCCAGCAGCCAAGGCCTACAGGGGGCCGGATACAATGAGCAGTTCTTC. Translating gives CASSQGLQGAGYNEQFF.

V usage is TRBV5-1 and J usage is TRBJ2-5, with D tentatively TRBD1 (6 bases). Trimming cost V 4 bases and J 2 bases, with 15 bases left between them. This CDR3 is 15 amino acids long. Germline CDR1 and CDR2: SGHRS and YFSETQ. The CDR3 loop is CASSPYGQPQETQYF. CDR3 in DNA: TGCGCCAGCAGCCCCTATGGACAGCCTCAAGAGACCCAGTACTTC.

The chain uses TRBV2 and TRBJ1-1; 9 bases are shared with TRBD1. The CDR3 contains 15 residues. The trim removed 7 bases at V and 3 bases at J, leaving 9 bases unmatched. Germline V lookup: CDR1 SNHLY, CDR2 FYNNEI. The CDR3 DNA reads TGTGCCAGCAACGAAAGACAGGGGGTGTACACTGAAGCTTTCTTT. Translating it yields CASNERQGVYTEAFF.

The chain joins TRBV10-3 to TRBJ2-3, with 9 bases lining up with TRBD2. The CDR3 length is 17 residues. CDR1 and CDR2 (germline): ENHRY, SYGVKD. Unmatched junction bases numbered 9, after V lost 4 bases and J lost 1 base. For the CDR3, the DNA is TGTGCCATCAGTGCCCTCCTTTCTAGCGGGGGCACAGATACGCAGTATTTT. It specifies CAISALLSSGGTDTQYF.

The rearrangement uses TRBV27 and TRBJ1-1, with D possibly TRBD1 on 5 matching bases. The germline gives CDR1 MNHEY, CDR2 SMNVEV (reference sequence). V was trimmed by 6 bases and J by 2 bases, leaving 13 bases between them. The CDR3 sequence is 14 residues long. The CDR3 nucleotides are TGTGCCAGCAGCCAACAGGCCCTTAACACTGAAGCTTTCTTT. It translates to CASSQQALNTEAFF.

J is TRBJ1-2 and V is TRBV5-5; D remains ambiguous. This CDR3 is built from 15 residues. Trimming cost V 0 bases and J 5 bases, with 14 bases left between them. CDR1 and CDR2 (germline): SGHKS, YYEKEE (reference sequence). The CDR3 DNA is TGTGCCAGCAGCTTGGGTCCTACCGCGTCATATGGCTACACCTTC. Residues: CASSLGPTASYGYTF.

J is TRBJ2-1 and V is TRBV15, with D possibly TRBD2 on 6 matching bases. This CDR3 is built from 13 residues. Trimming pared 6 bases from V and 7 bases from J, leaving 13 bases between. Germline CDR1 reads LNHNV; CDR2 reads YYDKDF (reference sequence). CDR3 DNA sequence: TGTGCCACCAGGGGGGGAGTACGGAATGAGCAGTTCTTC. Encoded protein: CATRGGVRNEQFF.

The chain employs TRBV19 and TRBJ2-3; 8 bases agree with TRBD1. After removal of 6 bases from V and 1 base from J, the junction contained 9 bases not matched to a gene. The CDR3 covers 16 residues. In germline, CDR1 is LNHDA, CDR2 SQIVND (reference sequence). The DNA of the CDR3 is TGTGCCAGTAGCTTGAGGCAGGGGGCAGGCACAGATACGCAGTATTTT. Translation: CASSLRQGAGTDTQYF.

The gene calls are TRBV29-1 and TRBJ2-1; 10 positions agree with TRBD2. The germline CDR1 and CDR2 sequences are SQVTM and ANQGSEA. The length of the CDR3 is 14 residues. J gave up 6 bases and V 8 bases, and 10 bases lay outside the gene matches. CDR3 sequence reads: CSSRASGRGNEQFF. The CDR3 DNA reads as TGCAGCTCCAGGGCTAGCGGGAGAGGCAATGAGCAGTTCTTC.

The chain carries TRBV19 and TRBJ1-4; D not certain. Trimming took 5 bases from V and 0 from J, leaving 16 bases between them. This CDR3 region has 17 residues. Per the germline V gene, CDR1 is LNHDA and CDR2 is SQIVND (reference sequence). The CDR3: CASSLRAGTPTNEKLFF. CDR3 DNA sequence: TGTGCCAGTAGTCTCCGAGCGGGAACCCCAACTAATGAAAAACTGTTTTTT. The full variable domain, completed using reference TRBV19 and TRBJ1-4, is DGGITQSPKYLFRKEGQNVTLSCEQNLNHDAMYWYRQDPGQGLRLIYYSQIVNDFQKGDIAEGYSVSREKKESFPLTVTSAQKNPTAFYLCASSLRAGTPTNEKLFFGSGTQLSVL.

The chain combines TRBV4-1 with TRBJ2-7, with 7 positions matching TRBD1. Losses at the gene ends were 2 bases for V and 4 bases for J; bases not matched to a gene: 17. From germline, CDR1 is MGHRA and CDR2 YSYEKL. CDR3 length: 18 amino acids. The CDR3 region is CASSQPKQGTTFFYEQYV. The CDR3, as DNA: TGCGCCAGCAGCCAACCTAAACAGGGGACAACTTTCTTTTACGAGCAGTACGTC.

This chain uses TRBV11-3 with TRBJ1-1, with TRBD1 matching 7 bases. CDR3 length: 14 residues. Trimming cost V 7 bases and J 6 bases; bases outside gene matches: 11. Germline values: CDR1 SGHNT, CDR2 YENEEA. CDR3: CASTQGDIAAEAFF. The CDR3 DNA is TGTGCCAGCACCCAGGGGGACATCGCGGCTGAAGCTTTCTTT. The full variable domain, with the rest looked up from reference TRBV11-3 and TRBJ1-1, is EAGVVQSPRYKIIEKKQPVAFWCNPISGHNTLYWYLQNLGQGPELLIRYENEEAVDDSQLPKDRFSAERLKGVDSTLKIQPAELGDSAVYLCASTQGDIAAEAFFGQGTRLTVV.

The genes are TRBV24-1 and TRBJ1-1, with D perhaps TRBD1 (5 bases). V lost 3 bases and J lost 10, with 14 bases in between. Germline V gene lookup returns CDR1 KGHDR and CDR2 SFDVKD. The CDR3 is made up of 13 amino acids. The CDR3, as DNA: TGTGCCACCAGTGATATGCGGGGCGACGGAGCTTTCTTT. It encodes CATSDMRGDGAFF.

Comment on this clone: The sample carries other DNA sequences with the same CDR3. The chain employs TRBV9 and TRBJ2-1, with 12 nucleotides matching TRBD2. The junction had 4 bases not matched to a gene; V was cut back by 3 bases and J by 9 bases. CDR3 length equals 14 residues. The germline CDR1 and CDR2 sequences are SGDLS and YYNGEE. The CDR3 sequence is CASSGLAGVGEQFF. As DNA, the CDR3 is TGTGCCAGCAGCGGACTAGCGGGAGTCGGTGAGCAGTTCTTC.

The V call is TRBV4-1, the J call TRBJ1-4, with D possibly being TRBD1 (5 bases). V was shortened by 1 base and J by 5 bases, with 14 bases between the two germline ends. The V gene's germline CDR1 is MGHRA and CDR2 YSYEKL. The CDR3 covers 16 residues. CDR3: CASSQASHRSNEKLFF. The CDR3 region has the DNA TGCGCCAGCAGCCAAGCCTCGCACAGGTCGAATGAAAAACTGTTTTTT.

V gene TRBV19 combines with J gene TRBJ2-5; 10 bases match TRBD2. The CDR3 runs to 14 residues. V dropped 5 bases and J dropped 4; count of bases not matched to a gene: 4. Per the germline V gene, CDR1 is LNHDA and CDR2 is SQIVND (reference sequence). The CDR3 DNA is TGTGCCAGTAGTCCGGGGACTAGCGTAGAGACCCAGTACTTC. It yields the protein CASSPGTSVETQYF.

The rearrangement uses TRBV28 and TRBJ1-5; 7 nucleotides align to TRBD1. In germline, CDR1 is MDHEN, CDR2 SYDVKM. Unmatched junction bases numbered 14, after V lost 6 bases and J lost 9 bases. This CDR3 is built from 15 residues. The CDR3 sequence: CASRDRQGDYAPQHF. CDR3 in DNA: TGTGCCAGCAGGGACCGACAGGGAGATTATGCGCCCCAGCATTTT.

V is TRBV9 and J is TRBJ1-1, with D possibly TRBD1 on 5 matching bases. Trimming left V 4 bases short and J 3 bases short, with 13 bases between. This CDR3 has 14 residues. The germline CDR1 and CDR2 sequences are SGDLS and YYNGEE. The CDR3 coding sequence is TGTGCCAGCAGCCCCCGGACATGGGACACTGAAGCTTTCTTT. Its protein product is CASSPRTWDTEAFF. The full variable domain, in which reference TRBV9 and TRBJ1-1 provide the parts outside the CDR3, is DSGVTQTPKHLITATGQRVTLRCSPRSGDLSVYWYQQSLDQGLQFLIQYYNGEERAKGNILERFSAQQFPDLHSELNLSSLELGDSALYFCASSPRTWDTEAFFGQGTRLTVV.

V usage is TRBV11-3 and J usage is TRBJ2-1; 10 bases line up with TRBD2. Losses at the gene ends were 4 bases for V and 8 bases for J; bases not matched to a gene: 8. The CDR3 runs 15 residues. Per the germline V gene, CDR1 is SGHNT and CDR2 is YENEEA. The CDR3 nucleotides read TGTGCCAGCAGCTCCCGTCTAGCGGGAGCTCATGAGCAGTTCTTC. Residues: CASSSRLAGAHEQFF.

The chain recombines TRBV6-6 with TRBJ2-3, with TRBD1 matching over 10 bases. The CDR3 is 17 amino acids. V was clipped by 5 bases and J by 5 bases; unmatched bases: 13. The germline gives CDR1 MNHNY, CDR2 SVGAGI (reference sequence). The CDR3 sequence is CASSLYRDRGFGDTQYF. The CDR3 DNA sequence: TGTGCCAGCAGTCTATACCGGGACAGGGGTTTCGGAGATACGCAGTATTTT.

The chain employs TRBV6-2 or TRBV6-3 and TRBJ2-1; 16 bases agree with TRBD2. Germline CDR1 reads MNHEY; CDR2 reads SVGEGT. The CDR3 extends over 18 amino acids. V lost 5 bases to trimming and J lost 5 bases; unmatched junction nucleotides: 9. The CDR3: CASSMGLAGGSADNEQFF. The DNA of the CDR3 is TGTGCCAGCAGTATGGGACTAGCGGGAGGGTCAGCAGACAATGAGCAGTTCTTC.

As DNA, the CDR3 is TGTGCCAGCAGACGAACAGGGAATTCACCCCTCCACTTT. Translated: CASRRTGNSPLHF. The gene calls are TRBV6-5 and TRBJ1-6, with D tentatively TRBD1 (6 bases). Germline CDR1 MNHEY, CDR2 SVGAGI. Deletions cut 6 bases from V and 7 bases from J, with 10 bases between. This CDR3 is 13 amino acids long.

The chain carries TRBV2 and TRBJ1-1; TRBD1 agrees at 8 bases. Germline values: CDR1 SNHLY, CDR2 FYNNEI. V lost 7 bases, J lost 0 bases, and 7 bases stayed unmatched. CDR3 length: 15 amino acids. The CDR3 loop is CASKLTGALNTEAFF. For the CDR3, the DNA is TGTGCCAGCAAATTGACAGGGGCCTTGAACACTGAAGCTTTCTTT.

The chain recombines TRBV7-2 with TRBJ1-5; 8 bases fit TRBD1. The CDR3 is made up of 17 amino acids. V dropped 2 bases and J dropped 5; count of bases not matched to a gene: 11. The germline gives CDR1 SGHTA, CDR2 FQGNSA. The CDR3 here is CASSLSGGIPPYQPQHF. DNA for the CDR3: TGTGCCAGCAGCTTATCAGGGGGCATCCCTCCGTATCAGCCCCAGCATTTT.

J is TRBJ1-6 and V is TRBV6-1; D is unclear. Germline CDR1 reads MNHNS; CDR2 reads SASEGT. With 1 base removed from V and 8 bases from J, the gap between germline ends came to 9 bases. The CDR3 runs to 14 residues. The CDR3 region is CASSEVTPDSPLHF. For the CDR3, the DNA is TGTGCCAGCAGTGAAGTGACTCCCGATTCACCCCTCCACTTT.